The rows below give T cell receptor beta chains drawn from one sample of a study of prognosis after radiotherapy for stage I lung cancer. TCRdb re-called the multiplex PCR reads through MiXCR, storing one row per CDR3 protein. This table has over 15,000 distinct CDR3 sequences, 45% to 55% appearing once. The specimen was PBMCs, collected before or after stereotactic body radiation therapy (not recorded which). The source is a donor aged 50 or older with non-small cell lung cancer. The CDR3 runs from the conserved cysteine through the conserved F or W. The order of the fields is J gene, V gene, D gene, clone size, CDR3 protein, CDR3 DNA. D genes are given only for firm matches. Not every row has a clone size; where given, it reads once, few, many or a size class.

TRBJ2-7,TRBV30,TRBD1,.,CAWSRTGAEQYF,TGTGCCTGGAGCCGGACAGGGGCCGAGCAGTACTTC
TRBJ2-3,TRBV7-3,TRBD2,many,CASSLGRPSGRGSTDTQYF,TGTGCCAGCAGCTTAGGGAGACCTAGCGGGAGAGGGAGCACAGATACGCAGTATTTT
TRBJ2-1,TRBV6-4,TRBD2,.,CASSAWLLAGGDEQFF,TGTGCCAGCAGTGCGTGGCTACTAGCGGGAGGGGATGAGCAGTTCTTC
TRBJ2-3,TRBV10-3,.,.,CAISERDLLRADTQYF,TGTGCCATCAGTGAGAGGGATCTACTCAGGGCAGATACGCAGTATTTT
TRBJ2-1,TRBV6-1,TRBD1,.,CASTIDRVGSYEQFF,TGTGCCAGCACCATAGACAGGGTGGGCTCCTATGAGCAGTTCTTC
TRBJ2-2,TRBV7-3,TRBD1,many,CASSQTGGGTGELFF,TGTGCCAGCAGCCAGACAGGGGGCGGCACCGGGGAGCTGTTTTTT
TRBJ2-7,TRBV29-1,.,many,CSASGNYEQYF,TGCAGCGCCTCCGGGAACTACGAGCAGTACTTC
TRBJ2-7,TRBV15,.,.,CATSGEKGSYEQYF,TGTGCCACCAGCGGGGAGAAAGGTTCCTACGAGCAGTACTTC
TRBJ1-1,TRBV5-1,.,many,CASSLGGNTEAFF,TGCGCCAGCAGCTTGGGCGGAAACACTGAAGCTTTCTTT
TRBJ2-7,TRBV20-1,TRBD1,many,CSAKTGTGTYEQYF,TGCAGTGCTAAAACCGGGACAGGGACCTACGAGCAGTACTTC